Shown below are 2 T cell receptor beta chains from a single sample sequenced in a study of shared clonotypes between healthy human individuals. The method was immunoSEQ multiplex PCR; TCRdb's version includes in-frame clones alone and lacks a portion of them. The sample holds 2 million or so clones, roughly 94% seen once. CD45RO-negative cells were positively selected for CCR7, leaving out terminally differentiated effector memory CD45RA+ cells. The sequencing sample was made of naive CD8+ T cells sorted from blood. The receptors here all came from a man between 18 and 29 years old in good health.

The chain joins TRBV13 to TRBJ2-3; perhaps TRBD2 as D (6 bases). The germline V gene has CDR1 PRHDT and CDR2 FYEKMQ (reference sequence). V lost 4 bases and J lost 1, with 9 bases in between. This CDR3 is built from 14 residues. CDR3 in DNA: TGTGCCAGCAGCTGGGGCGGGGGCACAGATACGCAGTATTTT. It translates to CASSWGGGTDTQYF.

This chain links TRBV11-2 with TRBJ1-1; TRBD1 matches 9 bases. Germline trimming cut 4 bases from V and 5 bases from J; bases unmatched to any gene: 5. Looked up from germline, CDR1 is SGHAT and CDR2 is FQNNGV. This CDR3 has 14 residues. CDR3 in DNA: TGTGCCAGCAGCTGGGGACAGGGAGAGACTGAAGCTTTCTTT. As protein: CASSWGQGETEAFF.